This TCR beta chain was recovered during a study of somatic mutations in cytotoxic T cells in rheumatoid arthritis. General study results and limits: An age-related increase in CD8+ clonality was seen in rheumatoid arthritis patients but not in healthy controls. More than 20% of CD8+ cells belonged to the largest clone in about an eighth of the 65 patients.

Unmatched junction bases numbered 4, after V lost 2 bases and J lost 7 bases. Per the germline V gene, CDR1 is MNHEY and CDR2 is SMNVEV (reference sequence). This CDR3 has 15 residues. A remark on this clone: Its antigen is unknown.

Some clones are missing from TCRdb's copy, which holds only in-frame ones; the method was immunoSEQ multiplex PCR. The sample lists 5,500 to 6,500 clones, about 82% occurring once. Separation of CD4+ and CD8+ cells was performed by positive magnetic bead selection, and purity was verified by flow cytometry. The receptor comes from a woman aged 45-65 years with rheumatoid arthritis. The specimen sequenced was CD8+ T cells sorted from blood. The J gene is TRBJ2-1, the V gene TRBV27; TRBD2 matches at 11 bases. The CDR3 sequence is CASSLGTSGKNEQFF. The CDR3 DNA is TGTGCCAGCAGTTTAGGGACTAGCGGTAAGAATGAGCAGTTCTTC.